This TCR beta chain comes out of a study of blood T cell repertoires in COVID-19. Study as a whole: Material from acute and convalescent COVID-19 was sourced from the United States, Italy and Spain. T cells, B-cell-depleted T cells, or PBMCs supplied cDNA or gDNA.

As processed by the authors: Nucleated cell number was recorded as an estimate derived from reference gene primer amplification. The method was immunoSEQ multiplex PCR; TCRdb's version includes in-frame clones alone and lacks a portion of them. V, J and clone size derive from that table, while D and trimming were established from the DNA sequence. The data contain under 450,000 clones, less than 90% of them singletons. Participants' reported clinical history set cohort assignment. The germline gives CDR1 LNHDA, CDR2 SQIVND (reference sequence). The CDR3 is made up of 15 amino acids. The V gene end was trimmed by 7 bases and the J gene end by 6 bases; junction bases not matched to a gene: 15.

The chain has TRBV19 and TRBJ2-7, with 7 bases that match TRBD2. Sequencing input: PBMCs or T cells enriched from blood (not recorded which). The source is a woman aged 45-59 years who had recovered from COVID-19. The CDR3 here is CASKDGGSDIGEQYF. The CDR3 nucleotides are TGTGCCAGTAAGGACGGCGGGAGTGATATAGGCGAGCAGTACTTC. The whole variable domain, filled in from reference TRBV19 and TRBJ2-7, reads DGGITQSPKYLFRKEGQNVTLSCEQNLNHDAMYWYRQDPGQGLRLIYYSQIVNDFQKGDIAEGYSVSREKKESFPLTVTSAQKNPTAFYLCASKDGGSDIGEQYFGPGTRLTVT.